This T cell receptor beta chain was sequenced for a study of shared clonotypes between healthy human individuals. As for the study in general: A donor's plate count was three for CD4 naive and three for CD4 memory; CD8 naive had two and CD8 memory one. General study points: A few donors shared about 4.8% of their naive CD4 clonotypes.

This clone was found once. The antigen is not known. CD8 cells classed as naive were CD45RO-negative and positively selected for CCR7, excluding terminally differentiated effector memory CD45RA+ cells. The CDR3 runs to 15 residues. V shed 0 bases and J shed 4 bases, with 12 bases lying between them. Germline V gene lookup returns CDR1 SGHDN and CDR2 FVKESK. Clones were sequenced by immunoSEQ multiplex PCR, and TCRdb holds only the in-frame ones, with some missing. The table includes hundreds of thousands of clones, around 93% detected once. This clonotype was obtained from a young man in good health. Sequencing was performed on naive CD8+ T cells sorted from blood. The rearrangement uses TRBV14 and TRBJ1-1; no reliable D call. The CDR3 loop is CASSQDVGVGTEAFF. CDR3 coding DNA: TGTGCCAGCAGCCAAGATGTAGGTGTGGGCACTGAAGCTTTCTTT.